This T cell receptor beta chain was sequenced during a study of cytomegalovirus exposure and HLA in healthy donors. This clone was counted between two and nine times. Its antigen is currently unknown. Assay: immunoSEQ multiplex PCR; the TCRdb copy retains only in-frame clones and omits some. Of about 140,000 clones in the sample, 84% were seen once. Points from the study as a whole: Overall, roughly 160 TCR beta chains were annotated as cytomegalovirus-associated.

CDR1 is SGHVS, CDR2 FQNEAQ, per germline. V dropped 5 bases and J dropped 3 bases, with 17 bases sitting between them. The CDR3 loop spans 15 amino acids. Sequenced input: PBMCs. This clonotype originated in a woman aged 30 to 39 in good health and CMV-seronegative. The genes are TRBV7-8 and TRBJ2-7; D gene uncertain. The CDR3 spells CASSEFYSSVYEQYF. The CDR3 coding sequence is TGTGCCAGCAGCGAATTCTACTCGTCCGTCTACGAGCAGTACTTC.